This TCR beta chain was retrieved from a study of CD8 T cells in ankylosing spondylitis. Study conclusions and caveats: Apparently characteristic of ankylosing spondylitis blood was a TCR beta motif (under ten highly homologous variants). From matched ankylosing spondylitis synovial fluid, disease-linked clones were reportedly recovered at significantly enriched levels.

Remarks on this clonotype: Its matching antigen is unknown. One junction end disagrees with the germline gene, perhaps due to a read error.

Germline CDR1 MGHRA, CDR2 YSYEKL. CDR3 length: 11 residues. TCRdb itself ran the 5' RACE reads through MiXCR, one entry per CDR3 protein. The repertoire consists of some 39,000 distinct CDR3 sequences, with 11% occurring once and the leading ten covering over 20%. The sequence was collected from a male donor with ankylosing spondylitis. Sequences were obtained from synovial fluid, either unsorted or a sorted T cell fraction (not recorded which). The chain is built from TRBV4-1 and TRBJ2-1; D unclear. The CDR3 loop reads CASSQGGEQLF. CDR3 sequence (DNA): TGCGCCAGCAGCCAAGGGGGTGAGCAGCTCTTC.